The 30 T cell receptor beta chains presented below share a single source sample, sequenced in a study of blood T cell repertoires in COVID-19. Assay: immunoSEQ multiplex PCR; the TCRdb copy retains only in-frame clones and omits some. There are over 200,000 clones in the sample; about 88% occur only once, and over 1.5% lies in the top ten. Sequences were obtained from peripheral blood. These receptor sequences come from a man in his forties with active or convalescent COVID-19.

The chain employs TRBV7-9 and TRBJ2-7; D unresolved. The V end was cut by 7 bases, the J end by 6 bases, with 25 bases between. Germline V gene data show CDR1 as SEHNR and CDR2 as FQNEAQ (reference sequence). CDR3 length: 16 amino acids. CDR3 sequence (DNA): TGTGCCAGCACCCCACCCACTGCCTTTTCTTTATCCGAGCAGTACTTC. Translation gives CASTPPTAFSLSEQYF.

V gene TRBV14 combines with J gene TRBJ1-2; 11 bases are a match to TRBD1. The CDR3 totals 14 residues. V lost 4 bases and J lost 8; bases outside the gene matches: 6. CDR1 and CDR2 from the germline V gene are SGHDN and FVKESK. The CDR3 protein is CASSLRTGGLGYTF. CDR3 sequence (DNA): TGTGCCAGCAGCCTCAGGACAGGGGGCTTAGGCTACACCTTC.

The genes are TRBV6-5 and TRBJ2-7; TRBD2 might be the D (6 bases). The V gene's germline CDR1 is MNHEY and CDR2 SVGAGI. Deletions cut 2 bases from V and 6 bases from J, with 14 bases between. The CDR3 length is 14 residues. CDR3 nucleotide sequence: TGTGCCAGCAGTTACGTTGGAGGGGCGGTCGAGCAGTACTTC. Protein sequence: CASSYVGGAVEQYF.

The chain joins TRBV6-5 to TRBJ1-1; D is uncertain. Germline V gene lookup returns CDR1 MNHEY and CDR2 SVGAGI. CDR3 length: 15 amino acids. Trimming stripped 4 bases from V and 4 bases from J, with 16 bases between. The CDR3 coding sequence is TGTGCCAGCAGTTCCCCGGGGAGGGCTGGCACTGAAGCTTTCTTT. This encodes CASSSPGRAGTEAFF.

J is TRBJ2-7 and V is TRBV4-1, with a tentative D call TRBD1 (7 bases). This CDR3 region has 15 residues. With 3 bases removed from V and 3 bases from J, the gap between germline ends came to 15 bases. CDR1 and CDR2 from the germline V gene are MGHRA and YSYEKL. The CDR3 protein is CASSQAGTAGYEQYF. In DNA form, the CDR3 reads TGCGCCAGCAGCCAGGCGGGGACAGCAGGCTACGAGCAGTACTTC.

This rearrangement joins TRBV27 to TRBJ2-7; 8 nucleotides agree with TRBD1. Trimming cost V 8 bases and J 3 bases; bases outside gene matches: 0. The CDR3 has 11 amino acids. The germline V gene encodes CDR1 MNHEY and CDR2 SMNVEV (reference sequence). CDR3 residues: CASGQGYEQYF. In nucleotides, the CDR3 is TGTGCCAGCGGACAGGGCTACGAGCAGTACTTC.

The chain links TRBV27 to TRBJ2-1; D is possibly TRBD2 (5 bases). Trimming shortened V by 2 bases and J by 4 bases, and 12 bases separated the two germline ends. The CDR3 loop spans 15 amino acids. Germline CDR1 reads MNHEY; CDR2 reads SMNVEV (reference sequence). The CDR3 here is CASSLDVGLYNEQFF. CDR3 nucleotide sequence: TGTGCCAGCAGTTTAGACGTTGGACTGTACAATGAGCAGTTCTTC.

The rearrangement links TRBV11-2 to TRBJ1-3; D is unresolved. The CDR3 contains 15 residues. The germline gives CDR1 SGHAT, CDR2 FQNNGV. Trimming left V 5 bases short and J 0 bases short, with 11 bases between. CDR3 protein: CASSPQRLSGNTIYF. In DNA form, the CDR3 reads TGTGCCAGCAGCCCCCAGCGGCTCTCTGGAAACACCATATATTTT.

The gene calls are TRBV2 and TRBJ2-7; no firm D call. The CDR3 has 16 residues. CDR1 and CDR2 (germline): SNHLY, FYNNEI. V dropped 6 bases and J dropped 0 bases, with 18 bases sitting between them. For the CDR3, the DNA is TGTGCCAGCAGAGCACCAGGTCGACCCGACTCCTACGAGCAGTACTTC. Translated: CASRAPGRPDSYEQYF.

This clone was seen just once. The J gene is TRBJ1-2, the V gene TRBV6-5, with 7 positions matching TRBD1. The junction had 5 bases not matched to a gene; V was cut back by 2 bases and J by 2 bases. The CDR3 loop spans 15 amino acids. Germline V gene sequence: CDR1 MNHEY, CDR2 SVGAGI. CDR3 DNA: TGTGCCAGCAGTTACGAAACAGGGGCCAACTATGGCTACACCTTC. This codes for CASSYETGANYGYTF.

The chain is built from TRBV18 and TRBJ2-5; 8 nucleotides match TRBD2. This CDR3 contains 14 residues. Trimming at V came to 2 bases and at J to 2 bases, leaving 1 base not matched to a gene. Germline V gene data show CDR1 as KGHSH and CDR2 as LQKENI. The DNA of the CDR3 is TGTGCCAGCTCACCAACGGGGGGGCAAGAGACCCAGTACTTC. Translation: CASSPTGGQETQYF.

This clone showed up just once. The rearrangement uses TRBV23-1 and TRBJ1-5, with unresolved D. TRBV23-1 is marked as an open reading frame, function uncertain. The CDR3 runs 14 residues. Trimming took 3 bases from V and 0 from J, leaving 6 bases between them. Here the CDR3 DNA reads TGCGCCAGCAGTCAGGGCCCTAGCAATCAGCCCCAGCATTTT. It encodes CASSQGPSNQPQHF.

CDR3 sequence (DNA): TGTGCCAGCAGCACTTACCAAGAGACCCAGTACTTC. Translating gives CASSTYQETQYF. The V and J genes are TRBV9 and TRBJ2-5; D gene unclear. This CDR3 comprises 12 residues. Per germline, CDR1 SGDLS and CDR2 YYNGEE. V lost 4 bases, J lost 0 bases, and 4 bases lay in between. Filled out from reference TRBV9 and TRBJ2-5, the complete variable domain reads DSGVTQTPKHLITATGQRVTLRCSPRSGDLSVYWYQQSLDQGLQFLIQYYNGEERAKGNILERFSAQQFPDLHSELNLSSLELGDSALYFCASSTYQETQYFGPGTRLLVL.

This rearrangement joins TRBV28 to TRBJ1-2; 7 bases match TRBD1. The CDR3 totals 13 residues. Losses at the gene ends were 4 bases for V and 8 bases for J; bases not matched to a gene: 7. CDR1 is MDHEN and CDR2 is SYDVKM in the germline V gene. The CDR3 loop reads CASSYYGDSGYTF. The CDR3, as DNA: TGTGCCAGCAGTTACTACGGGGACAGCGGCTACACCTTC.

This chain links TRBV28 with TRBJ2-5; maybe TRBD1 (6 bases). CDR3 length: 16 residues. V was clipped by 4 bases and J by 4 bases, with 19 bases between them. CDR1 is MDHEN, CDR2 SYDVKM, per germline. This chain's CDR3 is CASSSQDQGFPETQYF. CDR3 coding DNA: TGTGCCAGCAGTTCGCAGGATCAGGGGTTCCCAGAGACCCAGTACTTC.

V gene TRBV18 combines with J gene TRBJ1-4; 7 bases match TRBD1. Trimming at V came to 4 bases and at J to 6 bases, leaving 8 bases not matched to a gene. Germline CDR1 reads KGHSH; CDR2 reads LQKENI. There are 15 residues in the CDR3. The CDR3 spells CASSLHRGKDEKLFF. The DNA of the CDR3 is TGTGCCAGCTCACTACACAGGGGTAAAGATGAAAAACTGTTTTTT.

The chain carries TRBV7-8 and TRBJ2-3, with a tentative D call TRBD1 (6 bases). V lost 5 bases to trimming and J lost 1 base, with 16 bases between them. Germline V gene sequence: CDR1 SGHVS, CDR2 FQNEAQ. This CDR3 is built from 16 residues. DNA of the CDR3: TGTGCCAGCAGCACCCAGCCTGGGGGCGGCACAGATACGCAGTATTTT. Translating it yields CASSTQPGGGTDTQYF.

The chain couples TRBV5-1 to TRBJ2-7; TRBD1 might be the D (6 bases). From germline, CDR1 is SGHRS and CDR2 YFSETQ. The CDR3 sequence is 15 residues long. Trimming shortened V by 2 bases and J by 3 bases, and 15 bases separated the two germline ends. The CDR3 bases are TGCGCCAGCAGCTTTGCGGAGGCCAGGGGCTACGAGCAGTACTTC. Amino acid sequence: CASSFAEARGYEQYF.

This sequence joins TRBV28 and TRBJ1-5; 9 bases are shared with TRBD1. This CDR3 is built from 12 residues. Germline V gene sequence: CDR1 MDHEN, CDR2 SYDVKM. The V and J ends lost 3 bases and 10 bases, in that order; junction bases with no gene match: 1. CDR3 protein: CASSLGQGPQHF. CDR3 DNA: TGTGCCAGCAGTTTGGGACAGGGTCCCCAGCATTTT.

The V gene is TRBV28, the J gene TRBJ2-1, with D maybe TRBD1 (5 bases). CDR3 length: 12 residues. V gave up 7 bases and J gave up 10 bases, with 14 bases separating them. Germline lookup yields CDR1 MDHEN and CDR2 SYDVKM. The CDR3 bases are TGTGCCAGCACTGACTTGGGGCGGGAGCAGTTCTTC. Protein sequence: CASTDLGREQFF. Full variable domain (rest looked up from reference TRBV28 and TRBJ2-1): DVKVTQSSRYLVKRTGEKVFLECVQDMDHENMFWYRQDPGLGLRLIYFSYDVKMKEKGDIPEGYSVSREKKERFSLILESASTNQTSMYLCASTDLGREQFFGPGTRLTVL.

This clone was recorded once. The gene calls are TRBV27 and TRBJ1-2; no firm D call. The V gene's germline CDR1 is MNHEY and CDR2 SMNVEV (reference sequence). This CDR3 comprises 14 residues. V was cut by 4 bases and J by 8 bases, with 17 bases left in between. Here the CDR3 reads CASSSTPLSGGYTF. The CDR3 DNA is TGTGCCAGCAGTTCCACACCTTTGAGCGGCGGCTACACCTTC.

The chain carries TRBV19 and TRBJ1-5; D not certain. Trimming took 4 bases from V and 0 from J, leaving 7 bases between them. Per germline, CDR1 LNHDA and CDR2 SQIVND (reference sequence). The CDR3 consists of 14 residues. This chain's CDR3 is CASSKDYSNQPQHF. CDR3 DNA sequence: TGTGCCAGTAGTAAAGATTATAGCAATCAGCCCCAGCATTTT. Combining the CDR3 with reference TRBV19 and TRBJ1-5 gives the whole variable domain DGGITQSPKYLFRKEGQNVTLSCEQNLNHDAMYWYRQDPGQGLRLIYYSQIVNDFQKGDIAEGYSVSREKKESFPLTVTSAQKNPTAFYLCASSKDYSNQPQHFGDGTRLSIL.

The V call is TRBV5-1, the J call TRBJ2-7; the match to TRBD2 covers 11 bases. This CDR3 is built from 16 residues. In germline, CDR1 is SGHRS, CDR2 YFSETQ. The junction had 7 bases not matched to a gene; V was cut back by 1 base and J by 4 bases. CDR3 bases: TGCGCCAGCAGCTTGCGCTCCGGGACTAGCGGATACGAGCAGTACTTC. Translation: CASSLRSGTSGYEQYF. Full variable domain (remainder filled in from reference TRBV5-1 and TRBJ2-7): KAGVTQTPRYLIKTRGQQVTLSCSPISGHRSVSWYQQTPGQGLQFLFEYFSETQRNKGNFPGRFSGRQFSNSRSEMNVSTLELGDSALYLCASSLRSGTSGYEQYFGPGTRLTVT.

The chain joins TRBV3-1 (or the pseudogene TRBV3-2) to TRBJ2-7; TRBD2 matches at 10 bases. This CDR3 is 14 amino acids long. The germline CDR1 and CDR2 sequences are LGHDT and YNNKEL (reference sequence). V lost 4 bases to trimming and J lost 3 bases; unmatched junction nucleotides: 3. This chain's CDR3 is CASSPRTSGYEQYF. The CDR3 DNA reads as TGTGCCAGCAGCCCACGGACTAGCGGCTACGAGCAGTACTTC.

The rearrangement uses TRBV2 and TRBJ2-6, with 7 bases lining up with TRBD1. This CDR3 contains 15 residues. In germline, CDR1 is SNHLY, CDR2 FYNNEI. V lost 7 bases to trimming and J lost 5 bases; unmatched junction nucleotides: 8. The CDR3 sequence: CASKDRMGRANVLTF. The CDR3 coding sequence is TGTGCCAGCAAGGACAGGATGGGGAGGGCCAACGTCCTGACTTTC.

The chain couples TRBV28 to TRBJ1-1; no firm D call. V lost 10 bases, J lost 3 bases, and 21 bases lay in between. This CDR3 is built from 15 residues. The germline gives CDR1 MDHEN, CDR2 SYDVKM. Written as DNA, the CDR3 is TGTGCCACCTCCCCGAGAGGCGTTCGATACACTGAAGCTTTCTTT. Amino acid sequence: CATSPRGVRYTEAFF.

The chain employs TRBV5-6 and TRBJ1-1; D unresolved. Germline-derived CDR1 and CDR2 are SGHDT and YYEEEE. Trimming left V 4 bases short and J 6 bases short, with 13 bases between. The CDR3 sequence is 13 residues long. CDR3 amino acids: CASSLEERPEAFF. The CDR3 nucleotides read TGTGCCAGCAGCCTCGAGGAGCGACCTGAAGCTTTCTTT.

CDR3 sequence: CASSQASGQSSYNEQFF. CDR3 DNA: TGTGCCAGCAGCCAGGCTAGCGGGCAGAGCTCCTACAATGAGCAGTTCTTC. The chain recombines TRBV3-1 (or the pseudogene TRBV3-2) with TRBJ2-1, with 8 nucleotides matching TRBD2. With V trimmed by 3 bases and J by 0 bases, 7 bases remained unmatched. This CDR3 comprises 17 residues. Germline V gives CDR1 LGHDT, CDR2 YNNKEL (reference sequence).

As DNA, the CDR3 is TGCGCCAGCAGCTACAGGGGGAGCACTGAAGCTTTCTTT. Its protein is CASSYRGSTEAFF. The chain joins TRBV5-1 to TRBJ1-1; 8 bases match TRBD1. Germline CDR1 reads SGHRS; CDR2 reads YFSETQ. The length of the CDR3 is 13 residues. V shed 3 bases, J shed 4 bases, and the junction held 2 bases outside the gene matches.

The chain combines TRBV14 with TRBJ2-7, with 9 bases aligning to TRBD1. CDR3 length equals 14 residues. Unmatched junction bases numbered 5, after V lost 1 base and J lost 7 bases. Germline-derived CDR1 and CDR2 are SGHDN and FVKESK. This CDR3 is CASSQGNRGREQYF. In DNA form, the CDR3 reads TGTGCCAGCAGCCAAGGCAACAGGGGGCGTGAGCAGTACTTC.